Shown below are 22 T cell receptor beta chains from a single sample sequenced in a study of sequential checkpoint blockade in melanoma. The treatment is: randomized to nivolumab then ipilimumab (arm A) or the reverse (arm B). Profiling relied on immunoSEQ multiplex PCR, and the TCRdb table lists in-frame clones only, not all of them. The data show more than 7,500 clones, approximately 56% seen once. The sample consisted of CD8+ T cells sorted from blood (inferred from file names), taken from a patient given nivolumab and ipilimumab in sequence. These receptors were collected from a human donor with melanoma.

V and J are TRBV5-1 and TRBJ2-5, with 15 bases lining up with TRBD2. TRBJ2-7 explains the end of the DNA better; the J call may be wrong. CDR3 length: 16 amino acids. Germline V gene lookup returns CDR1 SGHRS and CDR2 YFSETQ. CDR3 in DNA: TGCGCCAGCAGCCTCGGACTAGCGGGGGGGCTATACGAGCAGTACTTC. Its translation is CASSLGLAGGLYEQYF.

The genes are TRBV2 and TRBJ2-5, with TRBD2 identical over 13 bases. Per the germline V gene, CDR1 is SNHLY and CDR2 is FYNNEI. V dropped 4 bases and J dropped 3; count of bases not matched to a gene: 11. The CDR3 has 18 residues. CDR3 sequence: CASSGRTSGGPLKETQYF. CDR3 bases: TGTGCCAGCAGTGGCCGGACTAGCGGGGGACCATTAAAAGAGACCCAGTACTTC.

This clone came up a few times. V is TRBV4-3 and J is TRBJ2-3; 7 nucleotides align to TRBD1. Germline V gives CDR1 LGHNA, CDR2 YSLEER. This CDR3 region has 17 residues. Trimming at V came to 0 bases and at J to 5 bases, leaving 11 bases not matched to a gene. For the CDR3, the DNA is TGCGCCAGCAGCCAAGATCAAGGCAGGGGGAGATTAGATACGCAGTATTTT. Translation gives CASSQDQGRGRLDTQYF.

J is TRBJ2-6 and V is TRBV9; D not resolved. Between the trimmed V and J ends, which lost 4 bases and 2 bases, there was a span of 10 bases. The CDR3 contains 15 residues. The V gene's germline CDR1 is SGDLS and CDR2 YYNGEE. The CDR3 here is CASSPRAPGANVLTF. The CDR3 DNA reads TGTGCCAGCAGCCCAAGAGCCCCTGGGGCCAACGTCCTGACTTTC.

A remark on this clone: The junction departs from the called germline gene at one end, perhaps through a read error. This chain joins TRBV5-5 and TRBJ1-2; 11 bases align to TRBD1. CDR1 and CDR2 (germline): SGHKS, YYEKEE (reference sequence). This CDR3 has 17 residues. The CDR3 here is CASSQESPGTGGYGYTF. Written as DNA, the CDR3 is TGCGCCAGCAGCCAAGAGTCTCCCGGGACAGGGGGCTATGGCTACACCTTC.

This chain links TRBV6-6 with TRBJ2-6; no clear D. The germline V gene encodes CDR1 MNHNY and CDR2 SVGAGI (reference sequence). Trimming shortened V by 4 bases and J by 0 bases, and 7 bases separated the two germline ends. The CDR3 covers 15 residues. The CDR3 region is CASSFEISGANVLTF. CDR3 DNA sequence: TGTGCCAGCAGTTTTGAGATCTCTGGGGCCAACGTCCTGACTTTC.

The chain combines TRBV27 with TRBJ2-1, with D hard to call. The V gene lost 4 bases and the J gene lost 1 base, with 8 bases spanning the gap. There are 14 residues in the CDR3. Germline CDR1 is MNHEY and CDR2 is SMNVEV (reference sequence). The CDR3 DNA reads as TGTGCCAGCAGTTGGAGTCCGTCCTACAATGAGCAGTTCTTC. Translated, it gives CASSWSPSYNEQFF.

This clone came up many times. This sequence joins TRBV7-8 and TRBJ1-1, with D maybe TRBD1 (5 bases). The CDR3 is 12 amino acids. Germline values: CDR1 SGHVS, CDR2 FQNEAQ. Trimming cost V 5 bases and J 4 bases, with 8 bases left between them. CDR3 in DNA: TGTGCCAGCAGCCAGGGCAGCACTGAAGCTTTCTTT. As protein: CASSQGSTEAFF.

The CDR3 region has the DNA TGTGCCAGAAGCTTGGGGCGACAGGTCTTGTACCAAGAGACCCAGTACTTC. Translating gives CARSLGRQVLYQETQYF. J is TRBJ2-5 and V is TRBV5-3, with D maybe TRBD1 (6 bases). TRBV5-3 is treated as an ORF (open reading frame) with a function not yet certain. Trimming shortened V by 0 bases and J by 0 bases, and 15 bases separated the two germline ends. The CDR3 has 17 residues.

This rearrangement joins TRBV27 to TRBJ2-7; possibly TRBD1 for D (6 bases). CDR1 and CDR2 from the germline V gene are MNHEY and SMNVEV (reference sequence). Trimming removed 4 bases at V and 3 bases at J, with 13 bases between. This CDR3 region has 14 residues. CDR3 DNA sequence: TGTGCCAGCAGTTCGCGCTCGGACAGCTACGAGCAGTACTTC. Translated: CASSSRSDSYEQYF.

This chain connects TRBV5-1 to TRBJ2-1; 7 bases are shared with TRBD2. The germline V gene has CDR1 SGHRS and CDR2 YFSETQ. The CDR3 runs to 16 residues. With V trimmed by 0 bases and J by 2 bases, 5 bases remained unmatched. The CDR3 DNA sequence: TGCGCCAGCAGCTTGGGTCAGGGAGGGACCTACAATGAGCAGTTCTTC. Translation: CASSLGQGGTYNEQFF. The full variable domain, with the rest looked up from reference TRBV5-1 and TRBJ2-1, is KAGVTQTPRYLIKTRGQQVTLSCSPISGHRSVSWYQQTPGQGLQFLFEYFSETQRNKGNFPGRFSGRQFSNSRSEMNVSTLELGDSALYLCASSLGQGGTYNEQFFGPGTRLTVL.

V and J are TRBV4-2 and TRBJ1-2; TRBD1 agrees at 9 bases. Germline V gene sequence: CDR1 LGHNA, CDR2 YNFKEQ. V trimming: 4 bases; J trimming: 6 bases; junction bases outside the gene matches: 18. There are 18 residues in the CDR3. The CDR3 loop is CASSPYPTLRDRVNGYTF. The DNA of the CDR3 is TGTGCCAGCAGCCCTTATCCCACCCTACGGGACAGGGTAAATGGCTACACCTTC.

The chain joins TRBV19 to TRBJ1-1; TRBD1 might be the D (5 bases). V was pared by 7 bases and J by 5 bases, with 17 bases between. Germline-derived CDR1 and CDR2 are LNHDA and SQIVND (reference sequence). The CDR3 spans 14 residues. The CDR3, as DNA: TGTGCCAGTACACCGGGACCGGGGGGTACTGAAGCTTTCTTT. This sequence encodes CASTPGPGGTEAFF.

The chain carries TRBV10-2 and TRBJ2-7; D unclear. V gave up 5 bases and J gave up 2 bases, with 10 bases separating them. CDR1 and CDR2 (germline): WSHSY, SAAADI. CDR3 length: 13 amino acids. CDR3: CASSPGQTYEQYF. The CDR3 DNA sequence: TGCGCCAGCAGTCCAGGCCAAACCTACGAGCAGTACTTC.

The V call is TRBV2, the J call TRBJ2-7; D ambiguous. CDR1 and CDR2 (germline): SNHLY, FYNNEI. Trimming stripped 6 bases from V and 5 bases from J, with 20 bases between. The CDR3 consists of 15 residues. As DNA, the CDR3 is TGTGCCAGCAGGGGCGAAGCTTCCTGGATGCACGAGCAGTACTTC. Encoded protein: CASRGEASWMHEQYF.

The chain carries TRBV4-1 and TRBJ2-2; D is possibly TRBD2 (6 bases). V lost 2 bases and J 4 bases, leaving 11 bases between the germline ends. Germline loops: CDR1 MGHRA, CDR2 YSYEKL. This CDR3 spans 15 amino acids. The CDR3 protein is CASSQKFGGTGELFF. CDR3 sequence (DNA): TGCGCCAGCAGCCAAAAATTCGGGGGCACCGGGGAGCTGTTTTTT.

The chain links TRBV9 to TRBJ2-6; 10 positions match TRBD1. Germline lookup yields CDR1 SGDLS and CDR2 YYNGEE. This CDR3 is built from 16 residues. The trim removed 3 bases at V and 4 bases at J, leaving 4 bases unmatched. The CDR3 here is CASSGQGARGANVLTF. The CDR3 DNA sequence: TGTGCCAGCAGCGGACAGGGGGCGAGGGGGGCCAACGTCCTGACTTTC.

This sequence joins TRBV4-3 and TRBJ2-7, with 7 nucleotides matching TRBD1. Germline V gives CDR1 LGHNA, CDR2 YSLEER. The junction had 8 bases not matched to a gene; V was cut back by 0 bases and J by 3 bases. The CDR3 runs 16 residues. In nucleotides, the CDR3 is TGCGCCAGCAGCCAAGAACAGGGGAGAGCTTACTACGAGCAGTACTTC. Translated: CASSQEQGRAYYEQYF.

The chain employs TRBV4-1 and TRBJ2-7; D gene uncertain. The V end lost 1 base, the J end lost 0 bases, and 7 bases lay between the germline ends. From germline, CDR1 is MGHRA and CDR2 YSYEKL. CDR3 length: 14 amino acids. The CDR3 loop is CASSQVRSSYEQYF. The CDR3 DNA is TGCGCCAGCAGCCAAGTCAGAAGCTCCTACGAGCAGTACTTC.

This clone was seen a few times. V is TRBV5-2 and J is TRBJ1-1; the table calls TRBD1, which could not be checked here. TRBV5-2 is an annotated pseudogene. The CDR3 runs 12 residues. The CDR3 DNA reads TGTGCCAGCAGCCAGGGCAGCACTGAAGCTTTCTTT. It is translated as CASSQGSTEAFF.

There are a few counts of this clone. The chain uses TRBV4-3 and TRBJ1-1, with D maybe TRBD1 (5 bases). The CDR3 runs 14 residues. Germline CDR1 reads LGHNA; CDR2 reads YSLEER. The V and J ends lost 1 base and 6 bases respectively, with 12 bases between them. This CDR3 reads CASSQVSTGSEAFF. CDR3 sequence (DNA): TGCGCCAGCAGCCAAGTTAGCACAGGCTCTGAAGCTTTCTTT.

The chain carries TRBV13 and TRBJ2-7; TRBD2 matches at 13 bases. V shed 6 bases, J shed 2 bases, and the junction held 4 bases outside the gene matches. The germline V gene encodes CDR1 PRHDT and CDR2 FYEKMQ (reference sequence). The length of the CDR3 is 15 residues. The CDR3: CASRFTSGGAYEQYF. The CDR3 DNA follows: TGTGCCAGCAGATTTACTAGCGGGGGGGCCTACGAGCAGTACTTC.